This is a list of T cell receptor beta chains from one sample in a study of Graves' ophthalmopathy and Graves' hyperthyroidism. TCRdb recomputed calls from the multiplex PCR reads with MiXCR, one row per CDR3 protein. The sample shows roughly 500,000 distinct CDR3 sequences, approximately 14% of them seen only once. The sample comprised blood. The receptors shown here come from a woman aged 30 to 39 with Graves' ophthalmopathy. Both conserved end residues are part of each CDR3. D genes are given only for firm matches. The size entry gives once, few, many or a size class.

V gene	D gene	clone size	J gene	CDR3 protein	CDR3 DNA
TRBV6-5	-	many	TRBJ1-1	CACQLQGKTEAFF	TGTGCCTGCCAACTTCAGGGGAAAACTGAAGCTTTCTTT
TRBV12-3/TRBV12-4	TRBD1	many	TRBJ1-1	CASILFGTDKNTEAFF	TGTGCCAGCATCCTATTCGGGACAGACAAGAACACTGAAGCTTTCTTT
TRBV6-5	-	few	TRBJ2-7	CASSYSQRANYYEQYF	TGTGCCAGCAGTTACTCCCAACGGGCTAATTACTACGAGCAGTACTTC
TRBV7-9	TRBD2	many	TRBJ2-5	CASSQNLAGEQETQYF	TGTGCCAGCAGCCAGAACCTAGCGGGGGAACAAGAGACCCAGTACTTC
TRBV28	-	many	TRBJ1-3	CASSPQVRSGNTIYF	TGTGCCAGCAGCCCCCAAGTACGCTCTGGAAACACCATATATTTT
TRBV12-3/TRBV12-4	-	many	TRBJ1-2	CASSQTRDSINGYTF	TGTGCCAGCAGCCAAACCCGCGACAGCATCAATGGCTACACCTTC
TRBV6-2/TRBV6-3	-	many	TRBJ1-2	CASSYSNGNGYTF	TGTGCCAGCAGTTACTCGAATGGGAATGGCTACACCTTC
TRBV20-1	-	many	TRBJ2-5	CSARADSQETQYF	TGCAGTGCTAGAGCGGACTCGCAAGAGACCCAGTACTTC
TRBV6-1	-	few	TRBJ1-5	CASTPAGNQPQHF	TGTGCCAGCACCCCGGCAGGAAATCAGCCCCAGCATTTT
TRBV15	TRBD1	many	TRBJ1-2	CATRRDRYNYGYTF	TGTGCCACCAGGCGGGACAGGTATAACTATGGCTACACCTTC
TRBV28	TRBD2	many	TRBJ2-7	CASSQLGTSGGVVHEQYF	TGTGCCAGCAGTCAACTCGGGACTAGCGGGGGGGTGGTCCACGAGCAGTACTTC
TRBV30	-	many	TRBJ2-7	CAWSGGPLDEQYF	TGTGCCTGGAGTGGGGGACCGCTTGACGAGCAGTACTTC
TRBV6-5	-	many	TRBJ2-2	CASSYSLGAGELFF	TGTGCCAGCAGTTACTCCCTTGGAGCCGGGGAGCTGTTTTTT
TRBV12-3/TRBV12-4	-	many	TRBJ1-2	CASSGGGGYYGYTF	TGTGCCAGCAGCGGAGGGGGGGGCTACTATGGCTACACCTTC